The 18 T cell receptor beta chains presented below share a single source sample, sequenced in a study of Tregs in tolerant kidney transplant recipients. These receptors have no known antigen. Measured with immunoSEQ multiplex PCR; TCRdb has only the in-frame clones, and not every one. In the table there are approximately 8,100 clones, approximately 30% of which are singletons. After about 6 days with irradiated graft donor PBMCs, CFSE-labeled recipient PBMCs were FACS-sorted. Sequenced material: CD8+ T cells from blood cultured with allogeneic cells, taken before the transplant. These receptors all stem from a human patient who received a combined kidney and bone marrow transplant.

This clone occurred a few times. The J gene is TRBJ2-2, the V gene TRBV4-1; D is undetermined. Trimming pared 1 base from V and 7 bases from J, leaving 7 bases between. Per germline, CDR1 MGHRA and CDR2 YSYEKL. The CDR3 sequence is 13 residues long. The CDR3 sequence: CASSQGGGGELFF. Here the CDR3 DNA reads TGCGCCAGCAGCCAAGGCGGTGGCGGGGAGCTGTTTTTT.

This clone was counted only a few times. The chain combines TRBV19 with TRBJ2-7; a possible D gene is TRBD1 (6 bases). V was pared by 6 bases and J by 0 bases, with 15 bases between. The CDR3 runs to 15 residues. Germline V gene data show CDR1 as LNHDA and CDR2 as SQIVND (reference sequence). The CDR3: CASRDSQSSSYEQYF. The CDR3 DNA sequence: TGTGCCAGTAGGGACAGCCAATCGAGCTCCTACGAGCAGTACTTC.

This clone has only a few counts. The chain has TRBV27 and TRBJ2-1, with 8 bases fitting TRBD2. The germline V gene has CDR1 MNHEY and CDR2 SMNVEV (reference sequence). This CDR3 comprises 16 residues. Trimming removed 0 bases from V and 4 bases from J; junction bases left unmatched: 5. CDR3 bases: TGTGCCAGCAGTTTATCCCAGCGGGGGTTATACAATGAGCAGTTCTTC. Translated: CASSLSQRGLYNEQFF.

CDR3: CASSQVPGQGYNEQFF. In nucleotides, the CDR3 is TGTGCCAGCAGTCAAGTCCCGGGACAGGGGTACAATGAGCAGTTCTTC. V usage is TRBV2 and J usage is TRBJ2-1, with 10 bases aligning to TRBD1. V lost 5 bases to trimming and J lost 4 bases; unmatched junction nucleotides: 8. The CDR3 runs to 16 residues. CDR1 SNHLY and CDR2 FYNNEI come from the germline V gene.

The genes are TRBV7-4 and TRBJ2-1; TRBD1 aligns across 9 bases. The CDR3 is 13 amino acids. Per the germline V gene, CDR1 is SGHVT and CDR2 is SQSDAQ. The J segment lost 10 bases and the V segment lost 5 bases, leaving 6 bases of the junction unmatched. The CDR3: CASSPDRGREQFF. The CDR3 DNA follows: TGTGCCAGCAGCCCGGACAGGGGTAGAGAGCAGTTCTTC.

This clone rates as large. J is TRBJ1-6 and V is TRBV10-3, with a possible D match to TRBD1 (6 bases). The CDR3 has 15 amino acids. The V end lost 3 bases, the J end lost 8 bases, and 14 bases lay between the germline ends. Germline loops: CDR1 ENHRY, CDR2 SYGVKD. CDR3 in amino acids: CAISDTGNVDSPLHF. The CDR3 DNA reads TGTGCCATCAGTGACACAGGGAATGTTGATTCACCCCTCCACTTT.

The V and J genes are TRBV1 and TRBJ2-7; the table names TRBD1, a call not compared with the DNA. TRBV1 has pseudogene status. This CDR3 region has 15 residues. The CDR3 nucleotides are TGCACCAGCAGCCAACAAGACAGGAGCTCCTACGAGCAGTACTTC. This translates into CTSSQQDRSSYEQYF.

The V and J genes are TRBV27 and TRBJ2-5; TRBD2 aligns across 14 bases. The J segment lost 5 bases and the V segment lost 5 bases, leaving 10 bases of the junction unmatched. The CDR3 totals 17 residues. Germline assignment: CDR1 MNHEY and CDR2 SMNVEV (reference sequence). The CDR3 region is CASSPLTSGGARETQYF. CDR3 nucleotide sequence: TGTGCCAGCAGTCCCTTGACTAGCGGGGGGGCCCGGGAGACCCAGTACTTC.

The CDR3 sequence is CASSHVAGTAYEQYF. The CDR3 DNA reads TGCGCCAGCAGCCACGTCGCCGGGACAGCCTACGAGCAGTACTTC. J is TRBJ2-7 and V is TRBV4-1; 7 positions match TRBD1. The CDR3 consists of 15 residues. CDR1 and CDR2 (germline): MGHRA, YSYEKL. V was pared by 3 bases and J by 2 bases, with 7 bases of the junction left unmatched.

This clone was seen only once. V is TRBV4-1 and J is TRBJ2-2, with a possible D match to TRBD2 (6 bases). Germline CDR1 MGHRA, CDR2 YSYEKL. The length of the CDR3 is 19 residues. The ends were cut back, 0 bases at V and 1 base at J, with 18 bases in the middle. The CDR3 reads CASSQDPGGGAGNTGELFF. The CDR3 DNA follows: TGCGCCAGCAGCCAAGATCCTGGAGGCGGGGCGGGGAACACCGGGGAGCTGTTTTTT.

The rearrangement links TRBV7-9 to TRBJ2-1; TRBD2 agrees at 11 bases. Germline V gene lookup returns CDR1 SEHNR and CDR2 FQNEAQ (reference sequence). This CDR3 contains 15 residues. Trimming at V came to 5 bases and at J to 8 bases, leaving 8 bases not matched to a gene. CDR3: CASSNSGGAWDEQFF. For the CDR3, the DNA is TGTGCCAGCAGCAATAGCGGGGGGGCTTGGGATGAGCAGTTCTTC.

The gene calls are TRBV18 and TRBJ2-3; TRBD1 aligns across 7 bases. Germline CDR1 and CDR2: KGHSH and LQKENI. Trimming took 2 bases from V and 2 from J; bases not matched to a gene: 10. The CDR3 extends over 17 amino acids. As DNA, the CDR3 is TGTGCCAGCTCACCAAGACAGGGCATGGGGCACACAGATACGCAGTATTTT. Translated: CASSPRQGMGHTDTQYF.

This clone was picked up a small number of times. J is TRBJ1-2 and V is TRBV6-1, with D tentatively TRBD1 (6 bases). The germline V gene has CDR1 MNHNS and CDR2 SASEGT. CDR3 length equals 15 residues. Trimming stripped 4 bases from V and 0 bases from J, with 12 bases between. The CDR3 protein is CASSVRTDPNYGYTF. The CDR3 DNA follows: TGTGCCAGCAGTGTCCGGACAGACCCTAACTATGGCTACACCTTC.

The table lists this clone with a few counts. The V and J genes are TRBV7-2 and TRBJ2-3; perhaps TRBD2 as D (5 bases). Germline loops: CDR1 SGHTA, CDR2 FQGNSA. The CDR3 has 17 amino acids. V was pared by 2 bases and J by 0 bases, with 15 bases between. CDR3 nucleotide sequence: TGTGCCAGCAGCTTAATCCGGGGAGTTGCTAGCACAGATACGCAGTATTTT. Translating gives CASSLIRGVASTDTQYF. The full variable domain, completed using reference TRBV7-2 and TRBJ2-3, is GAGVSQSPSNKVTEKGKDVELRCDPISGHTALYWYRQSLGQGLEFLIYFQGNSAPDKSGLPSDRFSAERTGGSVSTLTIQRTQQEDSAVYLCASSLIRGVASTDTQYFGPGTRLTVL.

This chain links TRBV7-3 with TRBJ2-7, with TRBD2 matching over 7 bases. CDR1 and CDR2 from the germline V gene are SGHTA and FQGTGA. This CDR3 comprises 14 residues. Trimming cost V 3 bases and J 3 bases; bases outside gene matches: 5. The CDR3 here is CASSFTGEGYEQYF. For the CDR3, the DNA is TGTGCCAGCAGCTTTACGGGGGAGGGCTACGAGCAGTACTTC.

This clone was seen a few times. This CDR3 is also generated by other DNA sequences in the sample. The chain is built from TRBV6-1 and TRBJ2-7; no clear D. The V gene lost 10 bases and the J gene lost 4 bases, with 20 bases spanning the gap. The length of the CDR3 is 14 residues. Germline V CDR1 and CDR2: MNHNS, SASEGT. CDR3 protein: CAINKKETAYEQYF. The CDR3 DNA reads as TGTGCCATCAATAAAAAGGAGACGGCATACGAGCAGTACTTC.

This clone appeared once. The rearrangement uses TRBV7-9 and TRBJ1-5, with 7 nucleotides matching TRBD1. CDR3 length: 14 amino acids. CDR1 and CDR2 from the germline V gene are SEHNR and FQNEAQ (reference sequence). Trimming at V came to 4 bases and at J to 3 bases, leaving 3 bases not matched to a gene. CDR3 in DNA: TGTGCCAGCAGCTCGACAGGGTTCAATCAGCCCCAGCATTTT. Its protein product is CASSSTGFNQPQHF.

By its share, this clone is large. V is TRBV4-1 and J is TRBJ1-2; no reliable D call. V lost 1 base, J lost 4 bases, and 13 bases lay in between. The CDR3 contains 15 residues. The germline gives CDR1 MGHRA, CDR2 YSYEKL. Written as DNA, the CDR3 is TGCGCCAGCAGCCAAGCAGACAAGGCTCTCTATGGCTACACCTTC. This gives the protein CASSQADKALYGYTF.